Presented here are 15 T cell receptor beta chains from one specimen sequenced in a study of T cell changes during pregnancy in multiple sclerosis. TCRdb's copy holds only in-frame clones and misses some; the assay was immunoSEQ multiplex PCR. The sample holds 60,000 to 75,000 clones, approximately 91% seen once. The sequenced sample was peripheral blood, obtained in the third trimester of pregnancy. Every receptor here comes from a female donor with multiple sclerosis, enrolled in a pregnancy study.

This clone was recorded only once. This chain links TRBV5-1 with TRBJ1-4; 10 bases fit TRBD1. From germline, CDR1 is SGHRS and CDR2 YFSETQ. This CDR3 has 14 residues. The V segment lost 4 bases and the J segment 6 bases; nucleotides outside the gene matches: 3. CDR3 loop: CASSLGTGDEKLFF. The CDR3 bases are TGCGCCAGCAGCCTCGGGACAGGGGATGAAAAACTGTTTTTT.

This clone was seen a single time. The V call is TRBV19, the J call TRBJ1-2; D remains unclear. The CDR3 consists of 14 residues. Germline values: CDR1 LNHDA, CDR2 SQIVND (reference sequence). Between the trimmed V and J ends, which lost 3 bases and 0 bases, there was a span of 8 bases. CDR3 region: CASSIRRPNYGYTF. The CDR3 DNA is TGTGCCAGTAGTATCCGGCGGCCTAACTATGGCTACACCTTC.

The chain links TRBV15 to TRBJ1-2; 8 bases match TRBD1. CDR1 LNHNV and CDR2 YYDKDF come from the germline V gene (reference sequence). The junction had 3 bases not matched to a gene; V was cut back by 2 bases and J by 7 bases. This CDR3 has 13 residues. The CDR3 DNA follows: TGTGCCACCAGCAGATCCGACAGGGGTGGCTACACCTTC. Translating gives CATSRSDRGGYTF. The full variable domain, in which reference TRBV15 and TRBJ1-2 provide the parts outside the CDR3, is DAMVIQNPRYQVTQFGKPVTLSCSQTLNHNVMYWYQQKSSQAPKLLFHYYDKDFNNEADTPDNFQSRRPNTSFCFLDIRSPGLGDTAMYLCATSRSDRGGYTFGSGTRLTVV.

The gene calls are TRBV9 and TRBJ1-6; D is ambiguous. In germline, CDR1 is SGDLS, CDR2 YYNGEE. Between the trimmed V and J ends, which lost 0 bases and 4 bases, there was a span of 14 bases. CDR3 size: 17 residues. The CDR3 DNA is TGTGCCAGCAGCGTAGATCCCGACGGAGGTTATAATTCACCCCTCCACTTT. It is translated as CASSVDPDGGYNSPLHF. Filled out from reference TRBV9 and TRBJ1-6, the complete variable domain reads DSGVTQTPKHLITATGQRVTLRCSPRSGDLSVYWYQQSLDQGLQFLIQYYNGEERAKGNILERFSAQQFPDLHSELNLSSLELGDSALYFCASSVDPDGGYNSPLHFGNGTRLTVT.

The genes are TRBV29-1 and TRBJ2-5; maybe TRBD1 (5 bases). Germline V gives CDR1 SQVTM, CDR2 ANQGSEA. Trimming removed 0 bases from V and 5 bases from J, with 10 bases in between. The CDR3 sequence is 13 residues long. The CDR3 is CSVEEIQEETQYF. The CDR3 DNA reads as TGCAGCGTTGAAGAGATACAGGAGGAGACCCAGTACTTC.

The chain has TRBV5-4 and TRBJ1-2; D gene ambiguous. Germline V CDR1 and CDR2: SGHNT, YYREEE (reference sequence). V was shortened by 4 bases and J by 4 bases, with 20 bases between the two germline ends. The CDR3 is made up of 16 amino acids. CDR3 coding DNA: TGTGCCAGCAGCCCCGGTGGCGCCTGGGCTGGCTATGGCTACACCTTC. Protein: CASSPGGAWAGYGYTF.

The chain recombines TRBV7-3 with TRBJ2-3, with TRBD2 as a possible D gene (5 bases). Deletions cut 5 bases from V and 1 base from J, with 7 bases between. This CDR3 is 13 amino acids long. The germline V gene encodes CDR1 SGHTA and CDR2 FQGTGA. The CDR3 spells CASSPGGTDTQYF. The CDR3 DNA sequence: TGTGCCAGCAGCCCCGGGGGCACAGATACGCAGTATTTT.

CDR3 residues: CASSIERENTEAFF. The CDR3 DNA reads TGTGCCAGTAGTATAGAACGGGAGAACACTGAAGCTTTCTTT. This chain uses TRBV19 with TRBJ1-1; D call uncertain. The CDR3 has 14 amino acids. CDR1 LNHDA and CDR2 SQIVND come from the germline V gene (reference sequence). V was cut by 0 bases and J by 1 base, with 6 bases left in between.

The V gene is TRBV30, the J gene TRBJ1-4; D might be TRBD1 (5 bases). V lost 0 bases and J lost 6, with 14 bases in between. The CDR3 runs 15 residues. CDR1 is GTSNPN, CDR2 SVGIG, per germline (reference sequence). The CDR3 sequence: CAWSVGGPSYEKLFF. DNA of the CDR3: TGTGCCTGGAGTGTGGGGGGACCCTCCTATGAAAAACTGTTTTTT.

The CDR3 bases are TGTGCCAGCAGCTTATGGACAGGGGGCGCGAGGGGAAACACCATATATTTT. It is translated as CASSLWTGGARGNTIYF. The genes are TRBV7-2 and TRBJ1-3, with 11 positions matching TRBD1. J lost 4 bases, V lost 2 bases, and 7 bases had no gene match. The CDR3 is made up of 17 amino acids. Germline CDR1 SGHTA, CDR2 FQGNSA.

This clone was detected only once. The chain is built from TRBV7-3 and TRBJ2-1; 8 positions agree with TRBD1. The V segment lost 2 bases and the J segment 0 bases; nucleotides outside the gene matches: 3. The CDR3 consists of 16 residues. Germline V gene lookup returns CDR1 SGHTA and CDR2 FQGTGA. CDR3 sequence (DNA): TGTGCCAGCAGCTTATATGGGACAGGCTCCTACAATGAGCAGTTCTTC. Encoded protein: CASSLYGTGSYNEQFF.

Only one count was recorded for this clone. This chain connects TRBV28 to TRBJ1-2; unclear D gene. With 6 bases removed from V and 2 bases from J, the gap between germline ends came to 10 bases. CDR3 size: 13 residues. The V gene's germline CDR1 is MDHEN and CDR2 SYDVKM. The CDR3 sequence is CASRNVLNYGYTF. The CDR3 DNA reads TGTGCCAGCAGGAACGTACTGAACTATGGCTACACCTTC.

The chain couples TRBV7-3 to TRBJ1-2; possibly TRBD1 for D (6 bases). The CDR3 is 15 amino acids. V was trimmed by 5 bases and J by 0 bases, leaving 13 bases between them. Germline V gene data show CDR1 as SGHTA and CDR2 as FQGTGA. The CDR3 protein is CASSPGAGSNYGYTF. CDR3 bases: TGTGCCAGCAGCCCAGGGGCAGGGTCTAACTATGGCTACACCTTC.

The DNA for the CDR3 is TGCGCCAGCAGCTTGGACCCCGGGACAGATACGCAGTATTTT. This sequence encodes CASSLDPGTDTQYF. This chain links TRBV5-1 with TRBJ2-3; D is unresolved. This CDR3 contains 14 residues. Trimming shortened V by 0 bases and J by 3 bases, and 8 bases separated the two germline ends. In germline, CDR1 is SGHRS, CDR2 YFSETQ. Based on the CDR3 plus reference TRBV5-1 and TRBJ2-3, the full variable domain is KAGVTQTPRYLIKTRGQQVTLSCSPISGHRSVSWYQQTPGQGLQFLFEYFSETQRNKGNFPGRFSGRQFSNSRSEMNVSTLELGDSALYLCASSLDPGTDTQYFGPGTRLTVL.

V usage is TRBV7-2 and J usage is TRBJ1-6; no clear D. Trimming cost V 1 base and J 10 bases, with 17 bases left between them. The V gene's germline CDR1 is SGHTA and CDR2 FQGNSA. There are 16 residues in the CDR3. The CDR3 reads CASSLGLRRSGSPLHF. CDR3 in DNA: TGTGCCAGCAGCTTAGGGTTGAGGAGGTCGGGATCACCCCTCCACTTT.